Listed here is a single TCR beta chain. No antigen is known for it. Clones were read by immunoSEQ multiplex PCR, and TCRdb kept only the in-frame ones, dropping some. Altogether roughly 18,000 clones are present, around four fifths being singletons, with the ten largest covering roughly 23%. The record originates from a study of T cells in localized non-small cell lung cancer. Regarding the study as a whole: A median of 57 of the top 100 tumor clones appeared in adjacent lung, which was paired and uninvolved. The study linked higher blood T cell density to longer overall survival. Since sequencing was restricted to only one region of the tumor, intratumor heterogeneity remains a possibility. Measurement of T cell clonality placed uninvolved adjacent lung highest, above the level in tumor.

The source material was peripheral blood, sampled before any cancer treatment. The origin of this receptor is a female donor at least 60 years old with stage I lung adenocarcinoma.

CDR3 nucleotides: TGTGCCATCCGAGGAACAGGGGGGTCCGGCGAGCAGTACTTC. Residues: CAIRGTGGSGEQYF. This rearrangement joins TRBV10-3 to TRBJ2-7; 8 positions match TRBD1. Germline V gene lookup returns CDR1 ENHRY and CDR2 SYGVKD. This CDR3 comprises 14 residues. J gave up 6 bases and V 8 bases, and 12 bases lay outside the gene matches.